One sample yielded the 23 T cell receptor beta chains listed below, sequenced in a study of cytomegalovirus exposure and HLA in healthy donors. Some clones are missing from TCRdb's copy, which holds only in-frame ones; the method was immunoSEQ multiplex PCR. The sample holds some 110,000 clones; about 82% are singletons and the top ten take around 5%. Sequencing was performed on PBMCs. The source of these receptors is a man aged 18 to 29 in good health and CMV-seronegative.

This clone has only one observation. This chain uses TRBV6-1 with TRBJ1-3, with TRBD1 as a possible D gene (5 bases). CDR3 size: 15 residues. Germline V gene sequence: CDR1 MNHNS, CDR2 SASEGT. Trimming stripped 6 bases from V and 0 bases from J, with 12 bases between. CDR3 in DNA: TGTGCCAGCAGCTTCGACACAGGCTCTGGAAACACCATATATTTT. Amino acids: CASSFDTGSGNTIYF.

The V gene is TRBV6-1, the J gene TRBJ2-7; a possible D gene is TRBD2 (6 bases). The germline gives CDR1 MNHNS, CDR2 SASEGT. There are 15 residues in the CDR3. V lost 5 bases and J 3 bases, leaving 17 bases between the germline ends. CDR3 coding DNA: TGTGCCAGCAGTCTCTTAGCTAGCGAGATCTACGAGCAGTACTTC. Protein product: CASSLLASEIYEQYF.

The gene calls are TRBV4-2 and TRBJ2-7; the match to TRBD1 covers 7 bases. Trimming at V came to 8 bases and at J to 0 bases, leaving 7 bases not matched to a gene. This CDR3 spans 14 amino acids. Germline assignment: CDR1 LGHNA and CDR2 YNFKEQ. In DNA form, the CDR3 reads TGTGCCAGCCGACAGGACAGGTCCTCCTACGAGCAGTACTTC. This sequence encodes CASRQDRSSYEQYF.

This chain connects TRBV7-9 to TRBJ1-4; 9 bases fit TRBD1. Losses at the gene ends were 5 bases for V and 8 bases for J; bases not matched to a gene: 9. Germline lookup yields CDR1 SEHNR and CDR2 FQNEAQ (reference sequence). The CDR3 is 15 amino acids. Here the CDR3 DNA reads TGTGCCAGCAGCGAGCGGGACAGGGAAAACGAAAAACTGTTTTTT. Protein sequence: CASSERDRENEKLFF.

In its sample, this clone is medium-sized. The chain uses TRBV15 and TRBJ1-4, with D possibly being TRBD1 (5 bases). The CDR3 totals 15 residues. Germline V gene sequence: CDR1 LNHNV, CDR2 YYDKDF (reference sequence). Trimming pared 1 base from V and 7 bases from J, leaving 13 bases between. CDR3 in amino acids: CATSRVGGDSEKLFF. The CDR3 coding sequence is TGTGCCACCAGCAGAGTGGGGGGAGATAGTGAAAAACTGTTTTTT.

This chain uses TRBV6-1 with TRBJ1-1; the D is unclear. V was trimmed by 1 base and J by 5 bases, leaving 5 bases between them. The CDR3 runs to 12 residues. The V gene's germline CDR1 is MNHNS and CDR2 SASEGT. CDR3: CASSEGGTEAFF. The CDR3 coding sequence is TGTGCCAGCAGTGAAGGCGGGACTGAAGCTTTCTTT.

The CDR3 DNA follows: TGCGCCAGCAGCGACCTAGCGAAGAGCGTTGGGAGAGAGCAGTTCTTC. The encoded protein is CASSDLAKSVGREQFF. This chain links TRBV4-1 with TRBJ2-1, with D possibly being TRBD2 (6 bases). The germline CDR1 and CDR2 sequences are MGHRA and YSYEKL. The CDR3 is 16 amino acids. Trimming took 5 bases from V and 10 from J, leaving 24 bases between them.

This clone was counted a few times. This chain links TRBV7-2 with TRBJ2-3; no definite D call. V was clipped by 3 bases and J by 0 bases, with 10 bases between them. The CDR3 consists of 15 residues. Germline loops: CDR1 SGHTA, CDR2 FQGNSA. The CDR3 reads CASSFRARSTDTQYF. In nucleotides, the CDR3 is TGTGCCAGCAGCTTCCGAGCACGGAGCACAGATACGCAGTATTTT.

CDR3 sequence reads: CASSFGTQSYNSPLHF. Here the CDR3 DNA reads TGCGCCAGCAGCTTCGGGACACAGTCCTATAATTCACCCCTCCACTTT. This chain uses TRBV5-1 with TRBJ1-6, with D possibly being TRBD1 (6 bases). Germline V lookup: CDR1 SGHRS, CDR2 YFSETQ. V lost 2 bases and J lost 1, with 10 bases in between. The CDR3 spans 16 residues.

V gene TRBV25-1 combines with J gene TRBJ1-2, with D unclear. There are 14 residues in the CDR3. Per the germline V gene, CDR1 is MGHDK and CDR2 is SYGVNS. V lost 1 base and J 2 bases, leaving 8 bases between the germline ends. CDR3 sequence reads: CASSESGQNYGYTF. The CDR3 DNA sequence: TGTGCCAGCAGTGAATCTGGGCAAAACTATGGCTACACCTTC.

This clone was observed a handful of times. V gene TRBV27 combines with J gene TRBJ2-7; TRBD1 matches at 8 bases. The V gene end was trimmed by 6 bases and the J gene end by 0 bases; junction bases not matched to a gene: 1. Germline CDR1 is MNHEY and CDR2 is SMNVEV (reference sequence). This CDR3 is 13 amino acids long. The CDR3 DNA reads TGTGCCAGCAGGGACAGGGCCTCCTACGAGCAGTACTTC. Its translation is CASRDRASYEQYF.

Only one count was recorded for this clone. The chain links TRBV21-1 to TRBJ1-2; the D segment call TRBD1 is taken from the table without a DNA check. TRBV21-1 is labeled a pseudogene. This CDR3 has 15 amino acids. The CDR3 DNA reads TGTGCCAGCAGCAAATTGGCAGGGGGCAACTATGGCTACACCTTC. Translation gives CASSKLAGGNYGYTF.

The chain combines TRBV2 with TRBJ2-7, with 10 bases lining up with TRBD1. The V gene end was trimmed by 4 bases and the J gene end by 7 bases; junction bases not matched to a gene: 7. Germline CDR1 reads SNHLY; CDR2 reads FYNNEI. The CDR3 length is 14 residues. The CDR3 DNA follows: TGTGCCAGCAGTGGATTGGGACAGGGGTATGAGCAGTACTTC. Translated, it gives CASSGLGQGYEQYF. Using reference TRBV2 and TRBJ2-7 for the parts outside the CDR3, the full variable domain is EPEVTQTPSHQVTQMGQEVILRCVPISNHLYFYWYRQILGQKVEFLVSFYNNEISEKSEIFDDQFSVERPDGSNFTLKIRSTKLEDSAMYFCASSGLGQGYEQYFGPGTRLTVT.

V and J are TRBV6-5 and TRBJ2-1; 8 bases fit TRBD2. The CDR3 consists of 13 residues. CDR1 is MNHEY, CDR2 SVGAGI, per germline. V lost 6 bases and J lost 8; bases outside the gene matches: 6. The CDR3 is CASSRLASDEQFF. CDR3 coding DNA: TGTGCCAGCAGCAGACTAGCGAGCGATGAGCAGTTCTTC.

V is TRBV6-1 and J is TRBJ2-3, with D perhaps TRBD1 (7 bases). The CDR3 extends over 12 amino acids. Germline CDR1 is MNHNS and CDR2 is SASEGT. V gave up 6 bases and J gave up 11 bases, with 15 bases separating them. CDR3 nucleotides: TGTGCCAGCAGCAACAGGGGAGGTGTGCAGTATTTT. Amino acid sequence: CASSNRGGVQYF.

The chain joins TRBV5-1 to TRBJ2-1, with 9 bases aligning to TRBD2. Germline V gives CDR1 SGHRS, CDR2 YFSETQ. V trimming: 1 base; J trimming: 7 bases; junction bases outside the gene matches: 3. The CDR3 length is 14 residues. The CDR3 here is CASSLWLAGNEQFF. The CDR3, as DNA: TGCGCCAGCAGCTTGTGGCTAGCGGGAAATGAGCAGTTCTTC.

The chain has TRBV5-1 and TRBJ2-7; 10 bases fit TRBD2. Germline V gene sequence: CDR1 SGHRS, CDR2 YFSETQ. The CDR3 length is 16 residues. J gave up 7 bases and V 0 bases, and 10 bases lay outside the gene matches. CDR3 nucleotides: TGCGCCAGCAGCTTGGCCATGGCTAGCGGGAGCGATGAGCAGTACTTC. Encoded protein: CASSLAMASGSDEQYF.

The V and J genes are TRBV11-2 and TRBJ2-4, with TRBD2 identical over 13 bases. Germline lookup yields CDR1 SGHAT and CDR2 FQNNGV. This CDR3 is built from 19 residues. J was trimmed by 0 bases and V by 4 bases; bases with no gene match: 9. The CDR3 DNA reads TGTGCCAGCAGCTACGGACTAGCGGGGGATCGTGTAGCCAAAAACATTCAGTACTTC. Protein product: CASSYGLAGDRVAKNIQYF.

The chain has TRBV14 and TRBJ2-2; 7 bases are a match to TRBD2. The CDR3 length is 15 residues. After removal of 8 bases from V and 1 base from J, the junction contained 7 bases not matched to a gene. The germline CDR1 and CDR2 sequences are SGHDN and FVKESK. CDR3 sequence reads: CASSLREVNTGELFF. The DNA for the CDR3 is TGTGCCAGCTCCCTACGGGAGGTGAACACCGGGGAGCTGTTTTTT.

The table lists this clone with a count of one. The gene calls are TRBV2 and TRBJ2-2; 9 positions agree with TRBD1. The CDR3 has 15 amino acids. V lost 6 bases, J lost 4 bases, and 6 bases stayed unmatched. Germline assignment: CDR1 SNHLY and CDR2 FYNNEI. The CDR3 DNA reads TGTGCCAGCAGACCGGACAGGGGACGCACCGGGGAGCTGTTTTTT. Its protein is CASRPDRGRTGELFF.

The V gene is TRBV5-1, the J gene TRBJ1-1; TRBD1 aligns across 8 bases. There are 17 residues in the CDR3. Germline loops: CDR1 SGHRS, CDR2 YFSETQ. V lost 1 base to trimming and J lost 0 bases; unmatched junction nucleotides: 8. The CDR3 is CASSLLGDRNMNTEAFF. DNA of the CDR3: TGCGCCAGCAGCTTGCTTGGGGACAGGAATATGAACACTGAAGCTTTCTTT.

Here the CDR3 DNA reads TGTGCCAGCAGCTCCCCGGGGGGGGAGCAGTACTTC. Translation: CASSSPGGEQYF. The chain carries TRBV5-6 and TRBJ2-7; 8 bases match TRBD2. Germline V CDR1 and CDR2: SGHDT, YYEEEE. The V segment lost 3 bases and the J segment 7 bases; nucleotides outside the gene matches: 3. The CDR3 covers 12 residues.

The rearrangement links TRBV12-5 to TRBJ1-2; 12 bases line up with TRBD1. The CDR3 covers 16 residues. CDR1 is LGHNT and CDR2 is FRNRAP in the germline V gene. The V and J ends lost 6 bases and 3 bases, in that order; junction bases with no gene match: 8. The CDR3 region is CASGPRDRGPDYGYTF. As DNA, the CDR3 is TGTGCTAGTGGCCCCAGGGACAGGGGGCCTGACTATGGCTACACCTTC.